This T cell receptor (beta chain) derives from a study of blood T cell repertoires in COVID-19. Background on the study: Material from acute and convalescent COVID-19 was sourced from the United States, Italy and Spain. PBMCs, B-cell-depleted T cells, or T cells provided the cDNA or gDNA that made up the material.

Original methodology: Reference gene primer amplification yielded estimated nucleated cell counts. Sequencing used immunoSEQ multiplex PCR; TCRdb keeps in-frame clones, though not all of them. The V and J calls and the clone size are those of that table, but D and trimming were determined from the DNA. The sample has some 390,000 clones, roughly 86% seen once. This clone turned up a few times. In Seattle, patients joined the study during active infection and were tracked longitudinally. This CDR3 has 15 residues. V lost 0 bases and J lost 5; bases outside the gene matches: 5. Germline CDR1 and CDR2: MNHEY and SVGAGI.

V usage is TRBV6-5 and J usage is TRBJ1-2, with 8 bases aligning to TRBD1. The sequence was obtained from a woman in her sixties with COVID-19, enrolled during active disease. The specimen sequenced was peripheral blood. The CDR3 reads CASSYSDRGGYGYTF. The CDR3 DNA follows: TGTGCCAGCAGTTACTCTGACAGGGGCGGGTATGGCTACACCTTC.